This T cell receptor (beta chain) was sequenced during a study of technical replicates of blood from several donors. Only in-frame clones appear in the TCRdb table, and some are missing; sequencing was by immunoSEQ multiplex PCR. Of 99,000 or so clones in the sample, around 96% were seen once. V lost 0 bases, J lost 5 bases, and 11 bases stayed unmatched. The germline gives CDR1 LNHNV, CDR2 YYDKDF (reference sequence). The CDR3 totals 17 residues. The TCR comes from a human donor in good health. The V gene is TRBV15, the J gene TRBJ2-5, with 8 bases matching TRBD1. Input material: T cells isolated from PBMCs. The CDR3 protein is CATSRDLPSTGVETQYF. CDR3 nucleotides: TGTGCCACCAGCAGAGATTTGCCGTCGACAGGGGTTGAGACCCAGTACTTC.